These 16 T cell receptor beta chains share one sample of origin, sequenced in a study of blood T cell repertoires in COVID-19. TCRdb's copy holds only in-frame clones and misses some; the assay was immunoSEQ multiplex PCR. The sample has a few hundred thousand clones, roughly 90% seen once; the top ten hold 15% to 20%. Source material: PBMCs or T cells enriched from blood (not recorded which). The receptors stem from a young woman who had recovered from COVID-19.

The CDR3 nucleotides are TGTGCCAGCAGCTGGGTGGGCGGAAACACCATATATTTT. Residues: CASSWVGGNTIYF. The chain uses TRBV11-3 and TRBJ1-3; D is uncertain. V dropped 4 bases and J dropped 4 bases, with 8 bases sitting between them. Per germline, CDR1 SGHNT and CDR2 YENEEA. The CDR3 spans 13 residues.

The chain is built from TRBV7-8 and TRBJ1-4, with D possibly matching TRBD1 (5 bases). CDR3 length equals 13 residues. Germline assignment: CDR1 SGHVS and CDR2 FQNEAQ. Trimming removed 2 bases at V and 6 bases at J, with 7 bases between. CDR3 nucleotide sequence: TGTGCCAGCAGCTTATGGGGGGATGAAAAACTGTTTTTT. Protein sequence: CASSLWGDEKLFF.

The chain has TRBV28 and TRBJ2-2; 9 nucleotides agree with TRBD1. Per germline, CDR1 MDHEN and CDR2 SYDVKM. V gave up 4 bases and J gave up 5 bases; unmatched junction bases: 5. CDR3 length: 15 residues. CDR3 protein: CASSSGQGLTGELFF. Written as DNA, the CDR3 is TGTGCCAGCAGTTCCGGACAGGGGTTGACCGGGGAGCTGTTTTTT. Full variable domain (outside the CDR3, taken from reference TRBV28 and TRBJ2-2): DVKVTQSSRYLVKRTGEKVFLECVQDMDHENMFWYRQDPGLGLRLIYFSYDVKMKEKGDIPEGYSVSREKKERFSLILESASTNQTSMYLCASSSGQGLTGELFFGEGSRLTVL.

The chain carries TRBV7-9 and TRBJ2-2; 8 bases fit TRBD1. Trimming at V came to 5 bases and at J to 4 bases, leaving 9 bases not matched to a gene. The CDR3 runs to 16 residues. Germline loops: CDR1 SEHNR, CDR2 FQNEAQ (reference sequence). CDR3 DNA sequence: TGTGCCAGCAGCCATACCAGGGGGCCGGTCACCGGGGAGCTGTTTTTT. Protein product: CASSHTRGPVTGELFF.

The table lists this clone with a few counts. V usage is TRBV10-3 and J usage is TRBJ2-7; weak D call: TRBD2 (5 bases). Germline-derived CDR1 and CDR2 are ENHRY and SYGVKD. V dropped 3 bases and J dropped 2 bases, with 17 bases sitting between them. This CDR3 has 16 amino acids. The CDR3 coding sequence is TGTGCCATCAGTGATGGCGGCGGAGGTGGTACCTACGAGCAGTACTTC. It specifies CAISDGGGGGTYEQYF.

The CDR3 bases are TGTGCCAGCCACGGACAGGGGTGGAGCACTGAAGCTTTCTTT. Protein product: CASHGQGWSTEAFF. The V and J genes are TRBV28 and TRBJ1-1; 9 positions agree with TRBD1. This CDR3 has 14 residues. The germline gives CDR1 MDHEN, CDR2 SYDVKM. Losses at the gene ends were 8 bases for V and 4 bases for J; bases not matched to a gene: 8.

A few counts support this clone. The chain is built from TRBV19 and TRBJ1-1, with 9 positions matching TRBD1. V dropped 8 bases and J dropped 3; count of bases not matched to a gene: 4. Germline V gene data show CDR1 as LNHDA and CDR2 as SQIVND (reference sequence). This CDR3 contains 13 residues. The CDR3: CASGQGLYTEAFF. In nucleotides, the CDR3 is TGTGCCAGTGGACAGGGGTTATACACTGAAGCTTTCTTT.

On this clone: Germline and junction disagree at one end, which may indicate a read error. The V gene is TRBV7-2, the J gene TRBJ2-1; 12 nucleotides match TRBD2. From germline, CDR1 is SGHTA and CDR2 FQGNSA. The CDR3 length is 15 residues. For the CDR3, the DNA is TGTGCCAGCAGCCTAGCGGGAGGGGACTACAATGAGCAGTTCTTC. It encodes CASSLAGGDYNEQFF.

This chain connects TRBV6-1 to TRBJ1-1; D might be TRBD1 (5 bases). The germline gives CDR1 MNHNS, CDR2 SASEGT. The CDR3 spans 16 residues. V was clipped by 3 bases and J by 0 bases, with 14 bases between them. CDR3 region: CASSEVLGAMNTEAFF. The CDR3 DNA sequence: TGTGCCAGCAGTGAGGTCCTTGGGGCCATGAACACTGAAGCTTTCTTT.

The genes are TRBV28 and TRBJ1-1, with D possibly TRBD1 on 6 matching bases. The CDR3 consists of 15 residues. Trimming pared 5 bases from V and 4 bases from J, leaving 17 bases between. CDR1 MDHEN and CDR2 SYDVKM come from the germline V gene. CDR3 loop: CASSVPTKGGTEAFF. CDR3 DNA: TGTGCCAGCAGTGTACCGACAAAAGGGGGCACTGAAGCTTTCTTT.

This clone was seen more than once but under ten times. The V gene is TRBV15, the J gene TRBJ1-4; D is possibly TRBD1 (5 bases). Germline loops: CDR1 LNHNV, CDR2 YYDKDF (reference sequence). The CDR3 spans 16 residues. V was cut by 0 bases and J by 5 bases, with 13 bases left in between. CDR3 amino acids: CATSRDRAQANEKLFF. DNA of the CDR3: TGTGCCACCAGCAGAGATCGTGCACAGGCAAATGAAAAACTGTTTTTT.

The CDR3 sequence is CSVNRAYGYTF. DNA for the CDR3: TGCAGCGTTAACAGGGCCTATGGCTACACCTTC. The chain joins TRBV29-1 to TRBJ1-2, with a possible D match to TRBD1 (6 bases). Germline CDR1 reads SQVTM; CDR2 reads ANQGSEA. The CDR3 length is 11 residues. With 5 bases removed from V and 4 bases from J, the gap between germline ends came to 8 bases.

The chain employs TRBV7-9 and TRBJ2-7, with 7 positions matching TRBD1. The CDR3 spans 14 residues. V was clipped by 5 bases and J by 7 bases; unmatched bases: 11. Germline CDR1 reads SEHNR; CDR2 reads FQNEAQ (reference sequence). CDR3 residues: CASSLGQGVGEQYF. The CDR3 DNA reads as TGTGCCAGCAGCCTTGGTCAGGGGGTGGGAGAGCAGTACTTC.

V usage is TRBV21-1 and J usage is TRBJ2-7; the DNA was not compared with TRBD1, the D call given in the table. TRBV21-1 is a recognized pseudogene. This CDR3 is built from 13 residues. CDR3 DNA: TGTGCCAGCAGGGGACAGGTAACCTACGAGCAGTACTTC. Translated: CASRGQVTYEQYF.

The V gene is TRBV19, the J gene TRBJ2-1; D is uncertain. CDR3 length: 13 residues. V lost 4 bases and J lost 6, with 10 bases in between. Germline CDR1 and CDR2: LNHDA and SQIVND (reference sequence). Here the CDR3 DNA reads TGTGCCAGTAGTACCGCTAAGCGCAATGAGCAGTTCTTC. It is translated as CASSTAKRNEQFF.

The chain employs TRBV2 and TRBJ2-7; 9 bases line up with TRBD2. Germline-derived CDR1 and CDR2 are SNHLY and FYNNEI. V lost 1 base and J lost 4; bases outside the gene matches: 8. The CDR3 sequence is 16 residues long. The CDR3 loop is CASSEGALAGSYEQYF. The CDR3 DNA is TGTGCCAGCAGTGAAGGGGCTCTAGCGGGGAGTTACGAGCAGTACTTC.